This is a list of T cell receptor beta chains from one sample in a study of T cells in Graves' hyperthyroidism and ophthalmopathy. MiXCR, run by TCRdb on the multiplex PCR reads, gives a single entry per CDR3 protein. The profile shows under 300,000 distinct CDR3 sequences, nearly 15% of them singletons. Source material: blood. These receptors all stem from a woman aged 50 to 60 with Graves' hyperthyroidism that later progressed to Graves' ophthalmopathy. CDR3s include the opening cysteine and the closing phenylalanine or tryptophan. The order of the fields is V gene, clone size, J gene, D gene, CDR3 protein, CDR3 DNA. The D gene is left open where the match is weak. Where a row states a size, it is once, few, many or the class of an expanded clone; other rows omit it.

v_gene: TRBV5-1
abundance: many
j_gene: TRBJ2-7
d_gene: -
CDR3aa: CASRQGTPGGYEQYF
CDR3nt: TGCGCCAGCAGACAAGGGACCCCGGGCGGCTACGAGCAGTACTTC

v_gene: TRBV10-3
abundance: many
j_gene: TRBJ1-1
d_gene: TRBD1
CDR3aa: CAGKGANTEAFF
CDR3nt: TGTGCCGGGAAGGGGGCGAACACTGAAGCTTTCTTT

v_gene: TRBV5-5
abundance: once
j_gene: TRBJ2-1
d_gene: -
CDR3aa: CASSLTPLGGSYNEQFF
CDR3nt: TGCGCCAGCAGCTTGACCCCCCTTGGGGGGTCCTACAATGAGCAGTTCTTC

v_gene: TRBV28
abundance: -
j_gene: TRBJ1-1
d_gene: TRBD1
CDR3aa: CASSSSTGVNTEAFF
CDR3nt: TGTGCCAGCAGTTCATCTACAGGGGTGAACACTGAAGCTTTCTTT

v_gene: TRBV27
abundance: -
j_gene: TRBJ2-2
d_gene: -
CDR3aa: CASSLVIGAGELFF
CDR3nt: TGTGCCAGCAGCTTAGTAATCGGGGCCGGGGAGCTGTTTTTT

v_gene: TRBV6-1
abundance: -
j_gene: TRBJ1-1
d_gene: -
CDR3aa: CASLETSAEAFF
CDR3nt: TGTGCCAGTCTGGAGACGAGCGCTGAAGCTTTCTTT

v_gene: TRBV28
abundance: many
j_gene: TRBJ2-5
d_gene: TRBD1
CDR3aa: CASSQHPNRGQQETQYF
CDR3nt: TGTGCCAGCAGCCAACACCCCAACAGGGGGCAACAAGAGACCCAGTACTTC

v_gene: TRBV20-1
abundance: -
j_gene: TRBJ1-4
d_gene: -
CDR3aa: CSARGAPQGHGEKLFF
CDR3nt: TGCAGTGCTAGAGGTGCCCCGCAGGGGCACGGTGAAAAACTGTTTTTT

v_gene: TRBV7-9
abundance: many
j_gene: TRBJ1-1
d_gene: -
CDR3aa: CASSRRTVNTEAFF
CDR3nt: TGTGCCAGCAGCCGCAGGACGGTGAACACTGAAGCTTTCTTT

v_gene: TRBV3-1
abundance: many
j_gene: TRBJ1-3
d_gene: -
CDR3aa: CASSPYGDTIYF
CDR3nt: TGTGCCAGCAGCCCCTACGGTGACACCATATATTTT

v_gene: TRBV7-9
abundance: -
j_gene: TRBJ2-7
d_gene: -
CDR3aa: CASSLFGRDTHYEQYF
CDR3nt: TGTGCCAGCAGCTTATTCGGCCGGGACACCCACTACGAGCAGTACTTC

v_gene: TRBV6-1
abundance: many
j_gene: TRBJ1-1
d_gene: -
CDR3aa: CASSMKVTEAFF
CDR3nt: TGTGCCAGCAGTATGAAGGTTACTGAAGCTTTCTTT

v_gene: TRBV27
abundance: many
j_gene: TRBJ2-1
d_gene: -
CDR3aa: CASSPIGGTYNEQFF
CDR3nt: TGTGCCAGCAGTCCTATAGGAGGGACCTACAATGAGCAGTTCTTC

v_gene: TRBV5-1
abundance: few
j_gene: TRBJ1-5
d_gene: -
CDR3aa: CASSSWGGGQPQHF
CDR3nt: TGCGCCAGCAGCTCCTGGGGGGGCGGTCAGCCCCAGCATTTT

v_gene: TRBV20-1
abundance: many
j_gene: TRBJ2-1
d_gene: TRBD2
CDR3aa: CSARDIETSGIGYNEQFF
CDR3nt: TGCAGTGCTAGAGATATAGAAACTAGCGGGATTGGATACAATGAGCAGTTCTTC

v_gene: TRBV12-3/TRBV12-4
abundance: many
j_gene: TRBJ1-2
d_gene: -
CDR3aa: CASSPRQIRGYTF
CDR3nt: TGTGCCAGCAGTCCAAGACAGATACGGGGCTACACCTTC

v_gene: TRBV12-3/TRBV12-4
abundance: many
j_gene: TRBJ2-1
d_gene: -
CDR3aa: CASSSGERRSSYNEQFF
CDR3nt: TGTGCCAGCAGTTCAGGGGAGCGGAGAAGCTCCTACAATGAGCAGTTCTTC

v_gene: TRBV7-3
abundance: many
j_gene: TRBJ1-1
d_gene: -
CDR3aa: CASSLMGSTEAFF
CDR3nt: TGTGCCAGCAGCTTAATGGGGAGCACTGAAGCTTTCTTT

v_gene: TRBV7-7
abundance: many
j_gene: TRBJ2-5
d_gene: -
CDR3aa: CASAVMFGETQYF
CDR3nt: TGTGCTAGCGCCGTCATGTTCGGGGAGACCCAGTACTTC

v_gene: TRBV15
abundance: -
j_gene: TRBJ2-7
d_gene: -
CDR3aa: CATSRDNDRRNEQYF
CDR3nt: TGTGCCACCAGCAGAGATAATGACAGGCGCAACGAGCAGTACTTC